These 13 T cell receptor beta chains originate from one sample sequenced in a study of CD8+ T cells in alopecia areata. RNA, once extracted, was reverse transcribed into cDNA for use as the sequencing template. The table came from immunoSEQ multiplex PCR; TCRdb's copy has only in-frame clones and leaves some out. The sample has 100,000 to 130,000 clones; over 80% are singletons. Treatment defined: oral pan-JAK inhibitor, 5-10 mg twice daily. Sequencing was performed on CD8+ T cells sorted from blood, taken at week 24, from a patient treated with tofacitinib. The receptors were sampled from a human donor with alopecia areata.

The count of this clone is one. The chain joins TRBV27 to TRBJ1-2; D is possibly TRBD1 (5 bases). The CDR3 is 14 residues long. Per germline, CDR1 MNHEY and CDR2 SMNVEV (reference sequence). The V gene lost 5 bases and the J gene lost 3 bases, with 13 bases spanning the gap. The CDR3 region is CASSKGTGYYGYTF. CDR3 nucleotide sequence: TGTGCCAGCAGTAAAGGGACGGGGTACTATGGCTACACCTTC.

In this sample, this clone turned up once. The sample holds other DNA sequences that translate to the same CDR3. The DNA for the CDR3 is TGTGCCAGCAGCCCCGATAGCTCCTACGAGCAGTACTTC. Its protein is CASSPDSSYEQYF. V gene TRBV7-9 combines with J gene TRBJ2-7; D remains unclear. V was clipped by 5 bases and J by 0 bases, with 8 bases between them. Germline V gene lookup returns CDR1 SEHNR and CDR2 FQNEAQ (reference sequence). The CDR3 runs 13 residues.

This sequence joins TRBV6-6 and TRBJ2-7, with D perhaps TRBD2 (7 bases). Trimming removed 6 bases at V and 6 bases at J, with 21 bases between. Per the germline V gene, CDR1 is MNHNY and CDR2 is SVGAGI (reference sequence). The CDR3 contains 15 residues. CDR3 protein: CASSYLGGAPAEQYF. The CDR3 nucleotides read TGTGCCAGCAGCTACCTGGGGGGGGCACCTGCCGAGCAGTACTTC.

The chain combines TRBV19 with TRBJ1-2, with 8 nucleotides matching TRBD1. The length of the CDR3 is 14 residues. CDR1 and CDR2 from the germline V gene are LNHDA and SQIVND (reference sequence). After removal of 6 bases from V and 5 bases from J, the junction contained 8 bases not matched to a gene. This CDR3 is CASRRDRGPYGYTF. As DNA, the CDR3 is TGTGCCAGTAGGAGAGACAGGGGCCCTTATGGCTACACCTTC.

This clone was seen just once. The CDR3 is CSAPTGLGTDTQYF. The CDR3 DNA follows: TGCAGCGCGCCGACAGGGCTGGGGACAGATACGCAGTATTTT. This chain connects TRBV29-1 to TRBJ2-3, with TRBD1 matching over 7 bases. With 7 bases clipped from V and 3 bases from J, the junction kept 10 bases outside the gene matches. This CDR3 region has 14 residues. The V gene's germline CDR1 is SQVTM and CDR2 ANQGSEA.

This clone has more than one count but fewer than ten. V and J are TRBV19 and TRBJ2-7; D possibly matches TRBD1 or TRBD2 (5 bases each). Trimming left V 3 bases short and J 5 bases short, with 11 bases between. This CDR3 contains 13 residues. Germline CDR1 and CDR2: LNHDA and SQIVND (reference sequence). Here the CDR3 reads CASSIDRDDEQYF. The CDR3 DNA sequence: TGTGCCAGTAGTATCGATCGGGACGACGAGCAGTACTTC.

This clone occurred a few times. As DNA, the CDR3 is TGTGCCAGCAGCATCGAGACAGGACCAAACATTCAGTACTTC. It translates to CASSIETGPNIQYF. J is TRBJ2-4 and V is TRBV7-2, with D tentatively TRBD1 (6 bases). Germline loops: CDR1 SGHTA, CDR2 FQGNSA. CDR3 length: 14 residues. Trimming shortened V by 5 bases and J by 6 bases, and 14 bases separated the two germline ends.

The chain is built from TRBV9 and TRBJ2-1, with 10 positions matching TRBD1. The CDR3 runs 15 residues. The V segment lost 0 bases and the J segment 7 bases; nucleotides outside the gene matches: 4. CDR1 and CDR2 (germline): SGDLS, YYNGEE. The CDR3 DNA reads as TGTGCCAGCAGCGTAGGGACAGGGGGACAAAATGAGCAGTTCTTC. Its protein is CASSVGTGGQNEQFF.

This chain links TRBV5-1 with TRBJ2-1, with D possibly matching TRBD1 (5 bases). The CDR3 loop spans 13 amino acids. Trimming took 0 bases from V and 4 from J, leaving 5 bases between them. Per germline, CDR1 SGHRS and CDR2 YFSETQ. DNA for the CDR3: TGCGCCAGCAGCTTGGACAGGTACAATGAGCAGTTCTTC. Residues: CASSLDRYNEQFF.

The gene calls are TRBV6-5 and TRBJ2-7; 7 bases map to TRBD1. The germline V gene has CDR1 MNHEY and CDR2 SVGAGI. With V trimmed by 6 bases and J by 6 bases, 11 bases remained unmatched. The CDR3 contains 14 residues. This chain's CDR3 is CASSRQGSGREQYF. For the CDR3, the DNA is TGTGCCAGCAGCCGACAGGGATCAGGCCGCGAGCAGTACTTC.

On this clone itself: Other DNA variants within this sample encode the same CDR3. V and J are TRBV29-1 and TRBJ1-2; D ambiguous. The length of the CDR3 is 11 residues. Looked up from germline, CDR1 is SQVTM and CDR2 is ANQGSEA. V lost 4 bases and J lost 2, with 5 bases in between. CDR3 amino acids: CSVAGNYGYTF. The CDR3 nucleotides are TGCAGCGTTGCCGGGAACTATGGCTACACCTTC.

This chain connects TRBV12-5 to TRBJ2-5, with a tentative D call TRBD1 (6 bases). The CDR3 spans 15 residues. With 1 base removed from V and 3 bases from J, the gap between germline ends came to 12 bases. Germline-derived CDR1 and CDR2 are LGHNT and FRNRAP. The DNA of the CDR3 is TGTGCTAGTGGTTTGGGGGACAACCTCGAAGAGACCCAGTACTTC. Translation gives CASGLGDNLEETQYF.

The rearrangement uses TRBV10-2 and TRBJ2-2; D might be TRBD2 (6 bases). V lost 7 bases and J lost 5, with 11 bases in between. The CDR3 loop spans 13 amino acids. CDR1 WSHSY and CDR2 SAAADI come from the germline V gene. CDR3 sequence: CASKAGQTGELFF. The CDR3 DNA follows: TGCGCCAGCAAGGCGGGGCAGACCGGGGAGCTGTTTTTT.